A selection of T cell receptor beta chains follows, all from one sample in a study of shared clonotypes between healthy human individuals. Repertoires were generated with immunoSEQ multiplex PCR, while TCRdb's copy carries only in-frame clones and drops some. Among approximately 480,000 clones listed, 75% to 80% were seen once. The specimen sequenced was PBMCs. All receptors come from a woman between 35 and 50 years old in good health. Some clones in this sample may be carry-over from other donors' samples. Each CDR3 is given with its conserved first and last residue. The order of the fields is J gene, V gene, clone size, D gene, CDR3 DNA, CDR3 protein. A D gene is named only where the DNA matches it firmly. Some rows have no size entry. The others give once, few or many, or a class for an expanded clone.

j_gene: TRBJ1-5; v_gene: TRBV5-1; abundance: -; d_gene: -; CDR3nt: TGCGCCAGCAGCCCCGGGTTGGGTCAGCCCCAGCATTTT; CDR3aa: CASSPGLGQPQHF
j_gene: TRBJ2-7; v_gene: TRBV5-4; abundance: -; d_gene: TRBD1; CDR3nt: TGTGCCAGCAGCTGGGACAGCTACGAGCAGTACTTC; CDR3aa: CASSWDSYEQYF
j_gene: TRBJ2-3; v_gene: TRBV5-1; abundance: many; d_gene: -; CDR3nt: TGCGCCAGCAGGCCGGGACTCCCTTGGACCCTTACGCAGTATTTT; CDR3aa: CASRPGLPWTLTQYF
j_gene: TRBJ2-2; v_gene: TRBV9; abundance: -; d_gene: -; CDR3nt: TGTGCCAGCAGCGTAGGAACTACAGACACCGGGGAGCTGTTTTTT; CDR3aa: CASSVGTTDTGELFF
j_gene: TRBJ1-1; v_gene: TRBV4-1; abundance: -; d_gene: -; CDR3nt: TGCGCCAGCAGCCACCCTCTGGGGGGGAGTACGGAAGCTTTCTTT; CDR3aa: CASSHPLGGSTEAFF
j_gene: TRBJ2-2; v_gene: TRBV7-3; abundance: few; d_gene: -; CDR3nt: TGTGCCAGCAGCTTAGGAGGAGGGTTCAACACCGGGGAGCTGTTTTTT; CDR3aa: CASSLGGGFNTGELFF
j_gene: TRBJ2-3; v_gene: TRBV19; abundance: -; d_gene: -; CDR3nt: TGTGCCAGTAGCCCCCCGACGGGTGACTATGACACAGATACGCAGTATTTT; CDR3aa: CASSPPTGDYDTDTQYF
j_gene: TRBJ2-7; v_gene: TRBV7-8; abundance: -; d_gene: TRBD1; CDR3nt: TGTGCCAGCAGCTTAACAGGGGACTACGAGCAGTACTTC; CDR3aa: CASSLTGDYEQYF
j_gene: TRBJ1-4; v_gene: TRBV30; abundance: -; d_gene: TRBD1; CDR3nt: TGTGCCTGGAGCAGGACAGGGGGGGCTAATGAAAAACTGTTTTTT; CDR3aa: CAWSRTGGANEKLFF
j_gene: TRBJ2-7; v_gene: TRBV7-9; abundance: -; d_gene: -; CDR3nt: TGTGCCAGCAGCTTAGTTGGGTACGAGCAGTACTTC; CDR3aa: CASSLVGYEQYF
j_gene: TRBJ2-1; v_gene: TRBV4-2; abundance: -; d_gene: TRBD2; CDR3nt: TGTGCCAGCAGCGGCTCTAGCGGGGGTCCCTACAATGAGCAGTTCTTC; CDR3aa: CASSGSSGGPYNEQFF
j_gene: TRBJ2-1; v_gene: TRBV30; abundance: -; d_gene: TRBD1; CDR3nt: TGTGCCTGGAGTGTGGTTTTGACAGGGGGCTCCTACAATGAGCAGTTCTTC; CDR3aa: CAWSVVLTGGSYNEQFF
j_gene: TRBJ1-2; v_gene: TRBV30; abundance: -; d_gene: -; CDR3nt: TGTGCCTGCACGCAGGGTCCAGGGGATATGGATGGCTACACCTTC; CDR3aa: CACTQGPGDMDGYTF
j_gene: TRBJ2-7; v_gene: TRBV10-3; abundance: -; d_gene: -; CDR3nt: TGTGCCATCAGTGAGTCGGGGGACAAACCCTCGGACGAGCAGTACTTC; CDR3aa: CAISESGDKPSDEQYF
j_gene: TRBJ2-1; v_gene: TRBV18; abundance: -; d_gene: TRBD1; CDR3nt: TGTGCCAGCTCCCAGGACAGGGGGCGCGGGAATGAGCAGTTCTTC; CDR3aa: CASSQDRGRGNEQFF
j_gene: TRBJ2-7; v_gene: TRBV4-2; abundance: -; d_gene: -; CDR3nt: TGTGCCAGCAGCCAGACCCCGGACGGCTACGAGCAGTACTTC; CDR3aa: CASSQTPDGYEQYF
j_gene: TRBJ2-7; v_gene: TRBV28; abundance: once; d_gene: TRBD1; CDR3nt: TGTGCCAGCAGCAACCACAGGGGATCCTACGAGCAGTACTTC; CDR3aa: CASSNHRGSYEQYF
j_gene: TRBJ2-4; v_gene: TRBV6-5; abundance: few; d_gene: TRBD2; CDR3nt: TGTGCCAGCAGCACACTAGCGGGAGACATTCAGTACTTC; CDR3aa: CASSTLAGDIQYF
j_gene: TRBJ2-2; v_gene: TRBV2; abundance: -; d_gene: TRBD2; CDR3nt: TGTGCCAGCAGTTTTAGCGGGAGGGGAACCGGGGAGCTGTTTTTT; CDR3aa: CASSFSGRGTGELFF
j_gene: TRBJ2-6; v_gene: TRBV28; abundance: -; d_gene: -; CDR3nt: TGTGCCAGCAGTGCCCTCCGGGACATTAACTCTGGGGCCAACGTCCTGACTTTC; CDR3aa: CASSALRDINSGANVLTF
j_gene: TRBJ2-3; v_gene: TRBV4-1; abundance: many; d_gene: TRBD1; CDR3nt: TGCGCCAGCAGCCATGGGCCGAAGACAGGGGTAAGGACAGATACGCAGTATTTT; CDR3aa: CASSHGPKTGVRTDTQYF
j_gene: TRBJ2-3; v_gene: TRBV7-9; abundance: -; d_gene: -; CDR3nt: TGTGCCAGCAGCCCCGGAGGCCCAGATACGCAGTATTTT; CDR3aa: CASSPGGPDTQYF
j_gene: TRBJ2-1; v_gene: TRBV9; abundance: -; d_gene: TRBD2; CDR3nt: TGTGCCAGCAGCGTAGGGCTAGCGGGTCCAAGCTCCTACAATGAGCAGTTCTTC; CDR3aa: CASSVGLAGPSSYNEQFF
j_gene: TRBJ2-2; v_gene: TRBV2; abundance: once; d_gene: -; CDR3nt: TGTGCCAGCAGTGAGCAGGGGTCGAACACCGGGGAGCTGTTTTTT; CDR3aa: CASSEQGSNTGELFF
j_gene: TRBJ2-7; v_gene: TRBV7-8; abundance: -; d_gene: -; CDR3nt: TGTGCCAGCAGTCTCTCCGGGGCCGAGCAGTACTTC; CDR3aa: CASSLSGAEQYF
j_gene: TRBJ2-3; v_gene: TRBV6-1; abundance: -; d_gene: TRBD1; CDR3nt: TGTGCCAGCAGTGACCAACAGGGGGCGCGAGATACGCAGTATTTT; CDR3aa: CASSDQQGARDTQYF
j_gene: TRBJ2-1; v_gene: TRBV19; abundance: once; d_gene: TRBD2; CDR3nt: TGTGCCAGTAGTTCCGGGACTAGCGGTCGTACCTACAATGAGCAGTTCTTC; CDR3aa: CASSSGTSGRTYNEQFF
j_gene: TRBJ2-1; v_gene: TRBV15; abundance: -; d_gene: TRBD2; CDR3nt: TGTGCCACCAGCAGAGACAGCGGGAGTTTGAATGAGCAGTTCTTC; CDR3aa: CATSRDSGSLNEQFF
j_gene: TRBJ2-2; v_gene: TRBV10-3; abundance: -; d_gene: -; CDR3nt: TGTGCCATCAGGAGGGGGACGGCTAACACCGGGGAGCTGTTTTTT; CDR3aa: CAIRRGTANTGELFF
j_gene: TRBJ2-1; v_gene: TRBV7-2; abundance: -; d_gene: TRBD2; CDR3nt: TGTGCCAGCAGCTTAGTTTCCGGGACTAGCGGTTACAATGAGCAGTTCTTC; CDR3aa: CASSLVSGTSGYNEQFF
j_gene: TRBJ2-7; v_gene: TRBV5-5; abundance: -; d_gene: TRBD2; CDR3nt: TGTGCCAGCAGCTTGTCTAGCGGGATGACCTACGAGCAGTACTTC; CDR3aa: CASSLSSGMTYEQYF
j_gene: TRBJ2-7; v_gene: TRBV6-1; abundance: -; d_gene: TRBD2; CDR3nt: TGTGCCAGCAGGCCGGGACTAGCGGGAACCTACGAGCAGTACTTC; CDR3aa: CASRPGLAGTYEQYF
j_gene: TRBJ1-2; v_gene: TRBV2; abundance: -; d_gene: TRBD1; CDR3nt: TGTGCCAGCACCGGGACAGGGAGGAGGCGGGGTGGCTACACCTTC; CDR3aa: CASTGTGRRRGGYTF